One sample yielded the 12 T cell receptor beta chains listed below, sequenced in a study of cytomegalovirus exposure and HLA in healthy donors. Data came from immunoSEQ multiplex PCR; TCRdb stores just in-frame clones and leaves some out. Among 100,000 to 150,000 clones listed, 85% to 90% were seen once. The source material was PBMCs. The source of these receptors is a young woman in good health and CMV-seronegative.

The genes are TRBV18 and TRBJ1-3; tentatively, D is TRBD1 (5 bases). The V gene's germline CDR1 is KGHSH and CDR2 LQKENI. The CDR3 sequence is 14 residues long. V lost 2 bases to trimming and J lost 4 bases, with 9 bases between them. The CDR3, as DNA: TGTGCCAGCTCACCAGGGACTTTGGGAAACACCATATATTTT. It specifies CASSPGTLGNTIYF.

This sequence joins TRBV6-6 and TRBJ1-1, with D tentatively TRBD1 (6 bases). V lost 4 bases to trimming and J lost 8 bases, with 14 bases between them. CDR1 and CDR2 from the germline V gene are MNHNY and SVGAGI (reference sequence). There are 13 residues in the CDR3. CDR3 sequence: CASSSIRTAEAFF. CDR3 nucleotide sequence: TGTGCCAGCAGTTCCATCAGGACAGCCGAAGCTTTCTTT.

V gene TRBV18 combines with J gene TRBJ2-2; 12 bases fit TRBD2. The CDR3 runs to 18 residues. Germline lookup yields CDR1 KGHSH and CDR2 LQKENI. Losses at the gene ends were 3 bases for V and 2 bases for J; bases not matched to a gene: 7. CDR3 amino acids: CASSPWTSGTINTGELFF. For the CDR3, the DNA is TGTGCCAGCTCACCGTGGACTAGCGGGACGATTAACACCGGGGAGCTGTTTTTT.

J is TRBJ1-5 and V is TRBV27, with D possibly matching TRBD1 (5 bases). The CDR3 loop spans 17 amino acids. V shed 2 bases and J shed 5 bases, with 19 bases lying between them. Germline V gene data show CDR1 as MNHEY and CDR2 as SMNVEV (reference sequence). CDR3: CASSLTWFGGGDQPQHF. The CDR3 DNA sequence: TGTGCCAGCAGTTTAACTTGGTTCGGGGGGGGTGATCAGCCCCAGCATTTT.

The chain combines TRBV6-5 with TRBJ1-3; 7 nucleotides line up with TRBD1. Per germline, CDR1 MNHEY and CDR2 SVGAGI. The CDR3 is 13 residues long. V gave up 8 bases and J gave up 0 bases; unmatched junction bases: 1. This chain's CDR3 is CASYRGSGNTIYF. The CDR3 DNA is TGTGCCAGCTACAGGGGCTCTGGAAACACCATATATTTT.

This clone was detected only once. The chain is built from TRBV7-9 and TRBJ1-2; a possible D gene is TRBD1 (5 bases). The CDR3 runs to 11 residues. V shed 11 bases and J shed 0 bases, with 7 bases lying between them. Germline V gives CDR1 SEHNR, CDR2 FQNEAQ (reference sequence). CDR3: CAGASNYGYTF. The CDR3 DNA reads as TGTGCCGGGGCATCTAACTATGGCTACACCTTC.

The V call is TRBV19, the J call TRBJ1-2; D gene ambiguous. CDR1 LNHDA and CDR2 SQIVND come from the germline V gene (reference sequence). Trimming shortened V by 3 bases and J by 7 bases, and 9 bases separated the two germline ends. The CDR3 spans 12 residues. The CDR3 nucleotides read TGTGCCAGTAGTATCCAGGCTGCTGGCTACACCTTC. This encodes CASSIQAAGYTF.

This clone showed up just once. J is TRBJ1-6 and V is TRBV6-5; tentative D call: TRBD1 (6 bases). Germline V CDR1 and CDR2: MNHEY, SVGAGI. CDR3 length equals 16 residues. Trimming took off 4 bases at V and 10 bases at J, with 20 bases between the two ends. CDR3 sequence reads: CASSSQTGTARSPLHF. The DNA for the CDR3 is TGTGCCAGCAGTTCTCAAACAGGGACGGCAAGGTCACCCCTCCACTTT.

CDR3: CASSEAGKGEKLFF. CDR3 DNA sequence: TGTGCCAGCAGTGAGGCAGGGAAGGGTGAAAAACTGTTTTTT. The chain couples TRBV6-1 to TRBJ1-4, with a weak D call TRBD1 (5 bases). Germline V gene sequence: CDR1 MNHNS, CDR2 SASEGT. V gave up 3 bases and J gave up 7 bases, with 12 bases separating them. The CDR3 has 14 amino acids.

The DNA of the CDR3 is TGTGCCAGTAGTATTGAGCGGGGGGGATACAATGAGCAGTTCTTC. Amino acid sequence: CASSIERGGYNEQFF. This rearrangement joins TRBV19 to TRBJ2-1; 10 bases are shared with TRBD2. Germline CDR1 reads LNHDA; CDR2 reads SQIVND (reference sequence). The junction had 3 bases not matched to a gene; V was cut back by 3 bases and J by 4 bases. The CDR3 runs 15 residues.

The chain recombines TRBV6-6 with TRBJ2-7; possible D gene TRBD2, 7 bases. Germline loops: CDR1 MNHNY, CDR2 SVGAGI (reference sequence). Trimming stripped 8 bases from V and 4 bases from J, with 18 bases between. The CDR3 sequence is 14 residues long. The CDR3 sequence is CASGKGGLPYEQYF. Here the CDR3 DNA reads TGTGCCAGCGGGAAGGGGGGGCTACCATACGAGCAGTACTTC.

The rearrangement joins TRBV9 to TRBJ2-3; 8 bases line up with TRBD2. Trimming removed 5 bases from V and 10 bases from J; junction bases left unmatched: 18. CDR1 and CDR2 from the germline V gene are SGDLS and YYNGEE. The CDR3 spans 16 residues. CDR3 residues: CASSPRTPGLENAQYF. The CDR3 bases are TGTGCCAGCAGTCCTCGAACCCCGGGACTAGAGAATGCGCAGTATTTT.